These 3 T cell receptor beta chains came from one sample sequenced in a study of cytomegalovirus exposure and HLA in healthy donors. The assay was immunoSEQ multiplex PCR, and TCRdb's table has in-frame clones only and misses some. Of 35,000 to 40,000 clones in the sample, roughly 91% were seen once. The sequencing input was PBMCs. Source of these receptors: a man aged 18 to 29 in good health and CMV-seronegative.

This clone was observed a single time. The rearrangement joins TRBV6-5 to TRBJ2-1; TRBD2 aligns across 9 bases. Germline lookup yields CDR1 MNHEY and CDR2 SVGAGI. This CDR3 has 15 residues. V lost 7 bases to trimming and J lost 5 bases; unmatched junction nucleotides: 9. CDR3 sequence reads: CASTARLAGHNEQFF. CDR3 in DNA: TGTGCCAGCACGGCGAGGCTAGCGGGACACAATGAGCAGTTCTTC.

The chain uses TRBV28 and TRBJ2-3, with D unclear. Germline V gene lookup returns CDR1 MDHEN and CDR2 SYDVKM. The CDR3 spans 10 residues. Trimming shortened V by 6 bases and J by 5 bases, and 3 bases separated the two germline ends. CDR3 bases: TGTGCCAGCAGCGGAGATACGCAGTATTTT. Translating it yields CASSGDTQYF.

V and J are TRBV7-3 and TRBJ2-5, with TRBD1 matching 12 bases. The CDR3 covers 15 residues. The germline V gene has CDR1 SGHTA and CDR2 FQGTGA. V lost 5 bases to trimming and J lost 5 bases; unmatched junction nucleotides: 6. For the CDR3, the DNA is TGTGCCAGCAGCCCGGGACAGGGGGCCGGTGAGACCCAGTACTTC. Protein product: CASSPGQGAGETQYF.